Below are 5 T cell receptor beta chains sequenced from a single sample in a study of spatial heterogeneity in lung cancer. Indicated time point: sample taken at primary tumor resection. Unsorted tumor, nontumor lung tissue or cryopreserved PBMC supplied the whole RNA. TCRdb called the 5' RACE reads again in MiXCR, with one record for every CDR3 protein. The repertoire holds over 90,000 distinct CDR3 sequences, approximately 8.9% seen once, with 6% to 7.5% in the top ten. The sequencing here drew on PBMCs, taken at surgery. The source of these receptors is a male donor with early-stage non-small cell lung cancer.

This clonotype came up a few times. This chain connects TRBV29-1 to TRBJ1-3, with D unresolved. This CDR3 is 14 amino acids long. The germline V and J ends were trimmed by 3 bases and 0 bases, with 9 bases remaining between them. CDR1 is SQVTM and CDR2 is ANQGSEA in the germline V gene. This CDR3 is CSVDGSASGNTIYF. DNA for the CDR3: TGCAGCGTTGACGGGAGTGCCTCTGGAAACACCATATATTTT.

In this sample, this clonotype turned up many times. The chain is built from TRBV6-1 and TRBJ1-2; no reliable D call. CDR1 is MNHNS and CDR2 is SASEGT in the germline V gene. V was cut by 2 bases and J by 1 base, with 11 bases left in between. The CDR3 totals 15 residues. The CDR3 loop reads CASSEFVLGNYGYTF. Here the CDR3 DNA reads TGTGCCAGCAGTGAATTTGTCCTGGGTAACTATGGCTACACCTTC.

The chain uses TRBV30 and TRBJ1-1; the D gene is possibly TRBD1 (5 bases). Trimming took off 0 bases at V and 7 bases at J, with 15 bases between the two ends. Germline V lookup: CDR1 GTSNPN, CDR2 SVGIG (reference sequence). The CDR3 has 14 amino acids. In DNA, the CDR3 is TGTGCCTGGAGTGTACGACAGCTGGGGGGTGAAGCTTTCTTT. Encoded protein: CAWSVRQLGGEAFF. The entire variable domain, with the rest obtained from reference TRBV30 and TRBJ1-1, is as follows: SQTIHQWPATLVQPVGSPLSLECTVEGTSNPNLYWYRQAAGRGLQLLFYSVGIGQISSEVPQNLSASRPQDRQFILSSKKLLLSDSGFYLCAWSVRQLGGEAFFGQGTRLTVV.

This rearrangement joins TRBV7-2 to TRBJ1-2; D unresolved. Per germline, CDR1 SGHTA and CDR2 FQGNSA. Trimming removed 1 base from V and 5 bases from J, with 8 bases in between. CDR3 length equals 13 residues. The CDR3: CASSLGGSYGYTF. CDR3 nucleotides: TGTGCCAGCAGCTTAGGCGGATCATATGGCTACACCTTC.

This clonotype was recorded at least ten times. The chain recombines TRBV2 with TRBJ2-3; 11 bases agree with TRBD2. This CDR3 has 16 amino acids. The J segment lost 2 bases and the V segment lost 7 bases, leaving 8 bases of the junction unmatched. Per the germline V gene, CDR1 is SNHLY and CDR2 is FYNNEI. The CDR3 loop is CASTPGLAVTTDTQYF. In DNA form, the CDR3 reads TGTGCCAGCACACCGGGACTAGCGGTAACCACAGATACGCAGTATTTT.